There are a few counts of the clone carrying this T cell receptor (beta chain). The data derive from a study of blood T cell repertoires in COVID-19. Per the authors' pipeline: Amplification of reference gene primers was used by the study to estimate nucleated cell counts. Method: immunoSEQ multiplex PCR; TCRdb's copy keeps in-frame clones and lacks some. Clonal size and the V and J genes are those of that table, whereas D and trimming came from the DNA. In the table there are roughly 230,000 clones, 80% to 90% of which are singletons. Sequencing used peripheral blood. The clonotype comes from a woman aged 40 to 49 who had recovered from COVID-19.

The CDR3 sequence: CASGFYSSDSSGNTIYF. In DNA, the CDR3 is TGTGCTAGTGGTTTCTATTCTAGCGATAGCTCTGGAAACACCATATATTTT. This rearrangement joins TRBV12-5 to TRBJ1-3; D gene unclear. This CDR3 is 17 amino acids long. V shed 3 bases and J shed 0 bases, with 15 bases lying between them. In germline, CDR1 is LGHNT, CDR2 FRNRAP.